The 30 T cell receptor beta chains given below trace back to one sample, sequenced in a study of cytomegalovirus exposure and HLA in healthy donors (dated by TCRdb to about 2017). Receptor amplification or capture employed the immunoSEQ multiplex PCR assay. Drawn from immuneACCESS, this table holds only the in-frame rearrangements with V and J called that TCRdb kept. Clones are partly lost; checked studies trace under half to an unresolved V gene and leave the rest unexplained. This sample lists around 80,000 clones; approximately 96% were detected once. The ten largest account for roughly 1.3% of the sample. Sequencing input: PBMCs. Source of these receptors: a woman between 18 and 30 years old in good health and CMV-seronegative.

CDR3 sequence (DNA): TGTGCCAGCAGCTTAACGGGAGGCCAAGAGACCCAGTACTTC. Its translation is CASSLTGGQETQYF. J is TRBJ2-5 and V is TRBV7-9; 7 nucleotides line up with TRBD2. The CDR3 sequence is 14 residues long. Germline V gives CDR1 SEHNR, CDR2 FQNEAQ (reference sequence). Trimming took 2 bases from V and 1 from J; bases not matched to a gene: 1.

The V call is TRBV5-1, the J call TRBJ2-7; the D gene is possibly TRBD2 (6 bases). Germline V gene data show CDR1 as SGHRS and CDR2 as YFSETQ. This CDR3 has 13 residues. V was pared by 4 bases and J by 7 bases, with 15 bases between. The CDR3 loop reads CASSDSGSTEQYF. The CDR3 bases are TGCGCCAGCAGCGACAGCGGGTCTACAGAGCAGTACTTC.

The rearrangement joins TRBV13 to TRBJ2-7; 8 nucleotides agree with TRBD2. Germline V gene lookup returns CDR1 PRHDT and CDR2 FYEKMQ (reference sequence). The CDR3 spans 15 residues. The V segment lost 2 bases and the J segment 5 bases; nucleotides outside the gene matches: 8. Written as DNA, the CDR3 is TGTGCCAGCAGCTTAACCGGGACTAGTATAGACGAGCAGTACTTC. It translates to CASSLTGTSIDEQYF.

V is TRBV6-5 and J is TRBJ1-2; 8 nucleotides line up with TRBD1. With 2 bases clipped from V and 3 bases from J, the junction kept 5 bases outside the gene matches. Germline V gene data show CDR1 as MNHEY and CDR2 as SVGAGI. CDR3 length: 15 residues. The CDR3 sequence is CASSYAGQGDYGYTF. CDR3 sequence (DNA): TGTGCCAGCAGTTACGCCGGACAGGGAGACTATGGCTACACCTTC.

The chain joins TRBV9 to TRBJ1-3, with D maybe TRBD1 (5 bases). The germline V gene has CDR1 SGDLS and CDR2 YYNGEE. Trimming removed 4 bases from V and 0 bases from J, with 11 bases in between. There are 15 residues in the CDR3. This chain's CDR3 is CASSPQGASGNTIYF. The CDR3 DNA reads TGTGCCAGCAGCCCTCAGGGTGCCTCTGGAAACACCATATATTTT.

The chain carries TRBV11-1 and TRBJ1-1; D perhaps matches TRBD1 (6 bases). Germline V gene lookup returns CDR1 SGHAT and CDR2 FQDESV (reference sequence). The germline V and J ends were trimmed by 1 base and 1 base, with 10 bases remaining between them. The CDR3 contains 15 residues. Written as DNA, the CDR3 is TGTGCCAGCAGCTTAGTCGAACAGGGGAACACTGAAGCTTTCTTT. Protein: CASSLVEQGNTEAFF.

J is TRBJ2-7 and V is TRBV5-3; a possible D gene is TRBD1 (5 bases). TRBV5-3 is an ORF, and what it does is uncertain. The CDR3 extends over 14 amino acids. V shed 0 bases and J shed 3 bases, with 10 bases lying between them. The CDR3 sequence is CARSLVLTGYEQYF. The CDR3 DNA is TGTGCCAGAAGCTTGGTCCTAACAGGCTACGAGCAGTACTTC.

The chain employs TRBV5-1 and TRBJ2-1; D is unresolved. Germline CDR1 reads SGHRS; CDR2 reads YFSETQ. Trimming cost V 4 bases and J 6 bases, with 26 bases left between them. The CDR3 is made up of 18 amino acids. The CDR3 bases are TGCGCCAGCAGCGCCCCAGCATTTGGGCTCCTTCTATTCAATGAGCAGTTCTTC. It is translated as CASSAPAFGLLLFNEQFF.

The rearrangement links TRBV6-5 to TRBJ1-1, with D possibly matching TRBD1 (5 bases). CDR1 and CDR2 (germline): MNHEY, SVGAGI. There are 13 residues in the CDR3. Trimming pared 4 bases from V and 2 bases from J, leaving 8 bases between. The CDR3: CASSWGTNTEAFF. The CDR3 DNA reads TGTGCCAGCAGTTGGGGGACTAACACTGAAGCTTTCTTT.

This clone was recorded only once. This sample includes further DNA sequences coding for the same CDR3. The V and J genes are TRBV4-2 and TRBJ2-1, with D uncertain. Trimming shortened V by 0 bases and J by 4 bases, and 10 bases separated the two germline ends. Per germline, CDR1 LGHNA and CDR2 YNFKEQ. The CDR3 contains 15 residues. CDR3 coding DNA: TGTGCCAGCAGCCAAGAAGGAGCGCCATACAATGAGCAGTTCTTC. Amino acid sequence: CASSQEGAPYNEQFF.

The CDR3 region has the DNA TGTGCCGGGCCCCGTACAAGGAGGAACTACGAGCAGTACTTC. It specifies CAGPRTRRNYEQYF. This rearrangement joins TRBV30 to TRBJ2-7; perhaps TRBD2 as D (5 bases). Trimming removed 8 bases from V and 3 bases from J, with 20 bases in between. CDR1 and CDR2 from the germline V gene are GTSNPN and SVGIG (reference sequence). This CDR3 has 14 residues.

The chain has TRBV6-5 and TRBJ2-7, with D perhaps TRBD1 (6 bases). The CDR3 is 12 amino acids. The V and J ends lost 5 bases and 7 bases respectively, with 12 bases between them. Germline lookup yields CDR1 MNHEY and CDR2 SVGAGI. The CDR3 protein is CASSNRAWEQYF. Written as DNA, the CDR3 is TGTGCCAGCAGTAACAGGGCCTGGGAGCAGTACTTC.

The CDR3 DNA follows: TGTGCCAGCAGCCCGGTCGGGGCGGGAGACTACGAGCAGTACTTC. Its protein is CASSPVGAGDYEQYF. J is TRBJ2-7 and V is TRBV14; 7 nucleotides match TRBD2. Germline V gives CDR1 SGHDN, CDR2 FVKESK. The CDR3 covers 15 residues. Trimming cost V 4 bases and J 3 bases; bases outside gene matches: 9.

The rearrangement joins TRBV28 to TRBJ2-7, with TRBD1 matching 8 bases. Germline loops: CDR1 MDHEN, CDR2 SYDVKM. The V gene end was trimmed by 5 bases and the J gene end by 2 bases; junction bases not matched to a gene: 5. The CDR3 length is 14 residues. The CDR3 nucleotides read TGTGCCAGCAGTCCCCCAGGGGGCCCCTACGAGCAGTACTTC. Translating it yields CASSPPGGPYEQYF.

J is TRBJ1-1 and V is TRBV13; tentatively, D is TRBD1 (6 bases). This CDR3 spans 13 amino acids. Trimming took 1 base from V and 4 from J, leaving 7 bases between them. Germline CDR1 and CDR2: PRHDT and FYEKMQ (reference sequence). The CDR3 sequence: CASSLDRATEAFF. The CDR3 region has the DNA TGTGCCAGCAGCTTAGACAGGGCCACTGAAGCTTTCTTT. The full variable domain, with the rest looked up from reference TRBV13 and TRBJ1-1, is AAGVIQSPRHLIKEKRETATLKCYPIPRHDTVYWYQQGPGQDPQFLISFYEKMQSDKGSIPDRFSAQQFSDYHSELNMSSLELGDSALYFCASSLDRATEAFFGQGTRLTVV.

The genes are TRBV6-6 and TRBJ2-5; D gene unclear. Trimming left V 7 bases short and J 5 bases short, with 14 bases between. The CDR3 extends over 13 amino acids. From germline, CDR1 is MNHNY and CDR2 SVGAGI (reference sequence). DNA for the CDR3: TGTGCCAGCAACAAAATACCCGGGGAGACCCAGTACTTC. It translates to CASNKIPGETQYF.

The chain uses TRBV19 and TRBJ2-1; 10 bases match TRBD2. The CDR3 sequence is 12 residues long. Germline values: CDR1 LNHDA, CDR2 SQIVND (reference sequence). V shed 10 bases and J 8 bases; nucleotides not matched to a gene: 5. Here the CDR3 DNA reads TGTGCCACAGCGGGAGGGCCGTATGAGCAGTTCTTC. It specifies CATAGGPYEQFF.

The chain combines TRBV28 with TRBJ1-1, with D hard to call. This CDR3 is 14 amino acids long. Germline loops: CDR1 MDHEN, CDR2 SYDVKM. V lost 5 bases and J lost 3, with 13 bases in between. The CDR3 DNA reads TGTGCCAGCAGTCCTTGGGTGGCGGACACTGAAGCTTTCTTT. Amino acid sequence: CASSPWVADTEAFF.

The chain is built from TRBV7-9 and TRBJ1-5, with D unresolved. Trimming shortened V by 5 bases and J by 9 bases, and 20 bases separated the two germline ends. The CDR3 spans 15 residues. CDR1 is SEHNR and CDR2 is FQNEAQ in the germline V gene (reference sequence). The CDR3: CASSPDGLHHLPQHF. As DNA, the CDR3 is TGTGCCAGCAGCCCAGATGGGCTACATCATTTGCCCCAGCATTTT. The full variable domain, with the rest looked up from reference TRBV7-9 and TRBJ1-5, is DTGVSQNPRHKITKRGQNVTFRCDPISEHNRLYWYRQTLGQGPEFLTYFQNEAQLEKSRLLSDRFSAERPKGSFSTLEIQRTEQGDSAMYLCASSPDGLHHLPQHFGDGTRLSIL.

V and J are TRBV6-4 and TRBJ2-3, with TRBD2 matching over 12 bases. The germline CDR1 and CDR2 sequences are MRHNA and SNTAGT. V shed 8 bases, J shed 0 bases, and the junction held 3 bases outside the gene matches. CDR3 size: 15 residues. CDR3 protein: CASSLAGGSTDTQYF. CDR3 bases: TGTGCCAGCTCACTAGCGGGGGGTAGCACAGATACGCAGTATTTT.

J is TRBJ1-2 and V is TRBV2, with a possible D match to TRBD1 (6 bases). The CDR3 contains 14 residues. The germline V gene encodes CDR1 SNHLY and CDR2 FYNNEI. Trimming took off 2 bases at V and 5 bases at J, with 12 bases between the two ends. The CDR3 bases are TGTGCCAGCAGTGAATTCGGACAGATATATGGCTACACCTTC. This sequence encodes CASSEFGQIYGYTF.

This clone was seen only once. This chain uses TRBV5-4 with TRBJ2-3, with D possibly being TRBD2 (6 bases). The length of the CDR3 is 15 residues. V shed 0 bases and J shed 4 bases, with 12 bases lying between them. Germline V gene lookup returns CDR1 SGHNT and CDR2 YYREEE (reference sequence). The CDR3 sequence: CASSLGLGGADTQYF. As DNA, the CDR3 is TGTGCCAGCAGCTTGGGCCTGGGCGGGGCAGATACGCAGTATTTT.

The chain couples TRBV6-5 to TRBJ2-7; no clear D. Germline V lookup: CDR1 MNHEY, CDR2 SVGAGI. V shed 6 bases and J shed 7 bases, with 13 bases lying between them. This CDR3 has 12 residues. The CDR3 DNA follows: TGTGCCAGCAGCTCGACCCCTAGAGAGCAGTACTTC. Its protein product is CASSSTPREQYF.

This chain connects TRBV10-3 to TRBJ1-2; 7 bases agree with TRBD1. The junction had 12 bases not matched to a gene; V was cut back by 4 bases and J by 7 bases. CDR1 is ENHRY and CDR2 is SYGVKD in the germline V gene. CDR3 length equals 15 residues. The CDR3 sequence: CAISGNRTGKGGYTF. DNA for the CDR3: TGTGCCATCAGTGGGAACCGGACAGGAAAAGGTGGCTACACCTTC.

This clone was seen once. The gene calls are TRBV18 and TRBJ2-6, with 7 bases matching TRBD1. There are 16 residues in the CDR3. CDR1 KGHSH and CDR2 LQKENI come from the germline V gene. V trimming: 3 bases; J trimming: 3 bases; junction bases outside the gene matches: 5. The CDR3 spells CASSPYRGSGANVLTF. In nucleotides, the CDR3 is TGTGCCAGCTCACCCTACAGGGGAAGTGGGGCCAACGTCCTGACTTTC.

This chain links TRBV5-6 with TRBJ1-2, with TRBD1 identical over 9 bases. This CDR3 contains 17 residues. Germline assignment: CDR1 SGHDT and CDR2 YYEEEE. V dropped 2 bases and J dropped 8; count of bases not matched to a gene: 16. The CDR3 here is CASSFLEDGTGNEGYTF. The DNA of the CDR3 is TGTGCCAGCAGCTTTCTAGAAGACGGGACAGGGAATGAGGGCTACACCTTC.

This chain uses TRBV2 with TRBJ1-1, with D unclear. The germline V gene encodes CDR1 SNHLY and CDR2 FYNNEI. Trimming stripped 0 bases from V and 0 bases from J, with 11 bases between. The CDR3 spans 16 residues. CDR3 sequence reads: CASSEASGFMNTEAFF. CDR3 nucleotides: TGTGCCAGCAGTGAAGCAAGCGGCTTTATGAACACTGAAGCTTTCTTT.

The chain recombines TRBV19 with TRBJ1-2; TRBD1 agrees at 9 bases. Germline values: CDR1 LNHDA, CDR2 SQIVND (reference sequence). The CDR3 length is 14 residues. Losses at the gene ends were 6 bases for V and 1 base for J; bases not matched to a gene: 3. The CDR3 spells CASRRQGDNYGYTF. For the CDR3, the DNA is TGTGCCAGTAGGAGACAGGGGGATAACTATGGCTACACCTTC.

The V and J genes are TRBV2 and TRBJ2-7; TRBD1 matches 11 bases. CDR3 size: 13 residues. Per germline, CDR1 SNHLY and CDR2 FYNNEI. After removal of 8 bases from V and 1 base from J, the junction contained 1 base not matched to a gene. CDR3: CASGTGGSYEQYF. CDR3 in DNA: TGTGCCAGCGGGACAGGGGGTTCCTACGAGCAGTACTTC.

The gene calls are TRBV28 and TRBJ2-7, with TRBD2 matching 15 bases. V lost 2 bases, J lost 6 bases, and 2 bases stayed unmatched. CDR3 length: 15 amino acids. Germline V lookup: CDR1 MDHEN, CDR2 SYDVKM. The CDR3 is CASSLGTSGGIEQYF. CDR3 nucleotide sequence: TGTGCCAGCAGTTTAGGGACTAGCGGGGGGATCGAGCAGTACTTC.